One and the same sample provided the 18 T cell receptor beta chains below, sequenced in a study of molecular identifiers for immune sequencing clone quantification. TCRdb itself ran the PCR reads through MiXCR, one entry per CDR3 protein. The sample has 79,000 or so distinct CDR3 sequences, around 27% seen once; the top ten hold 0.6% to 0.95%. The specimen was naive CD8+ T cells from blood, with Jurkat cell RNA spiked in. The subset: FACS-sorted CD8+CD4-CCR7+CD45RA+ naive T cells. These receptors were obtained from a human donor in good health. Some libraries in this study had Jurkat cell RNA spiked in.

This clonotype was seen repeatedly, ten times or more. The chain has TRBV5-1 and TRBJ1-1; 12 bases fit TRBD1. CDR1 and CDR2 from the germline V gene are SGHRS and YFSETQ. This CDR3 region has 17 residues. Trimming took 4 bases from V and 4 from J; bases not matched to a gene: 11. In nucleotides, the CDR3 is TGCGCCAGCAGCCGTGGGACAGGGGGCCGTCGTGGCACTGAAGCTTTCTTT. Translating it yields CASSRGTGGRRGTEAFF.

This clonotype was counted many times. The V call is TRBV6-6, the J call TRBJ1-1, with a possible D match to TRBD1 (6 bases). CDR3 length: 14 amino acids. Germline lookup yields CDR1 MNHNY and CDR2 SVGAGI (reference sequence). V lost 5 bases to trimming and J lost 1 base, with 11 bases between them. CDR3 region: CASSPWTANTEAFF. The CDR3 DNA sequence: TGTGCCAGCAGTCCCTGGACAGCGAACACTGAAGCTTTCTTT.

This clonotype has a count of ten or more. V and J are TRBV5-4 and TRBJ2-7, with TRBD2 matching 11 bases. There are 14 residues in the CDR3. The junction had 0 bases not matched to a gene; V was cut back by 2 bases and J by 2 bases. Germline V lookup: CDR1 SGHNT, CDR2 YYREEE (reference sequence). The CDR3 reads CASSFSGRAYEQYF. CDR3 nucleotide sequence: TGTGCCAGCAGCTTTAGCGGGAGGGCCTACGAGCAGTACTTC.

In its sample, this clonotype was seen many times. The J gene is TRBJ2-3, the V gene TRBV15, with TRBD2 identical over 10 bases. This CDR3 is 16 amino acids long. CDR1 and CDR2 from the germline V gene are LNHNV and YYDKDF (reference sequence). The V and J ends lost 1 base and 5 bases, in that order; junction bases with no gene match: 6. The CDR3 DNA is TGTGCCACCAGCAGAGGACTAGCGGGCCCCAGAGATACGCAGTATTTT. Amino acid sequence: CATSRGLAGPRDTQYF.

As DNA, the CDR3 is TGTGCCACCCAGAAACCCACAGGGACGATCGCTGAAGCTTTCTTT. Protein product: CATQKPTGTIAEAFF. The gene calls are TRBV19 and TRBJ1-1; D may be TRBD1 (6 bases). Germline CDR1 and CDR2: LNHDA and SQIVND (reference sequence). V gave up 10 bases and J gave up 6 bases, with 24 bases separating them. The CDR3 is 15 residues long.

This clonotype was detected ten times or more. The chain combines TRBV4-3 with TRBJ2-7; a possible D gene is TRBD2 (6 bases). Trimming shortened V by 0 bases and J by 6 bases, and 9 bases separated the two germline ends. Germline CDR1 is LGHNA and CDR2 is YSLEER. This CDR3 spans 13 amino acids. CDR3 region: CASSQDPGVEQYF. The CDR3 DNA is TGCGCCAGCAGCCAAGATCCGGGGGTCGAGCAGTACTTC.

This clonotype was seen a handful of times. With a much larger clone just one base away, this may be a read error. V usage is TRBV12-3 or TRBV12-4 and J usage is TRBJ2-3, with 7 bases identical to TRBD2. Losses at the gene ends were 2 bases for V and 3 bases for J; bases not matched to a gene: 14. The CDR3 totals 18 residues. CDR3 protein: CASSLSQDGRELTDTQYF. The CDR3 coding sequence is TGTGCCAGCAGTTTATCCCAAGACGGGCGGGAGCTGACAGATACGCAGTATTTT.

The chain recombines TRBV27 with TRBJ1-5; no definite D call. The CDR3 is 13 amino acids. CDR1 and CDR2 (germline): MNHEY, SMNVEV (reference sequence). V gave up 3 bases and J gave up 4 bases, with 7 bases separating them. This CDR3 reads CASSFGLNQPQHF. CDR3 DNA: TGTGCCAGCAGTTTTGGACTTAATCAGCCCCAGCATTTT.

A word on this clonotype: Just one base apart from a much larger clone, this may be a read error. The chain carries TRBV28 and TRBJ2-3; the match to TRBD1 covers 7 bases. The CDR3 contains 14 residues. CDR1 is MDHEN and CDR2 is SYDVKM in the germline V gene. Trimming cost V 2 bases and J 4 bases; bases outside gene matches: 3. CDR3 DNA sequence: TGTGCCAGCAGTTTACCAGGGGGAGCAGATACGCAGTATTTT. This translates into CASSLPGGADTQYF.

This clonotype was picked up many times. The CDR3 sequence is CSARDNRAVTGELFF. As DNA, the CDR3 is TGCAGTGCTAGAGATAACAGGGCGGTGACCGGGGAGCTGTTTTTT. The chain links TRBV20-1 to TRBJ2-2, with a possible D match to TRBD1 (6 bases). This CDR3 region has 15 residues. V lost 0 bases, J lost 5 bases, and 13 bases lay in between. Germline V lookup: CDR1 DFQATT, CDR2 SNEGSKA (reference sequence).

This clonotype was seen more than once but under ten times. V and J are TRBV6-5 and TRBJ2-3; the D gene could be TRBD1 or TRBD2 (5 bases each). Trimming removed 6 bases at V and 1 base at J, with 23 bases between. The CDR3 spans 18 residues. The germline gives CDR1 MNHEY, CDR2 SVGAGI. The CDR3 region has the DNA TGTGCCAGCAGCTGGGCTTGGGGGTCGGATAGTGGCACAGATACGCAGTATTTT. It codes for CASSWAWGSDSGTDTQYF.

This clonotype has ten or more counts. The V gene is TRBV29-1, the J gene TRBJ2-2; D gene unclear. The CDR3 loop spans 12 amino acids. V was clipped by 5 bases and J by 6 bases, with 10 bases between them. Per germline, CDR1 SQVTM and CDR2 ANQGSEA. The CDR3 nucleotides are TGCAGCGTTAAAGGAACGGCCGGGGAGCTGTTTTTT. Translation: CSVKGTAGELFF.

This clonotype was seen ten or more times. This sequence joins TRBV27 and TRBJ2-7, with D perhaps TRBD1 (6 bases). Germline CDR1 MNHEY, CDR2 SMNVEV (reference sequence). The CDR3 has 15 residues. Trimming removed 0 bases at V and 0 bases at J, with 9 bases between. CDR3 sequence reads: CASSLSWGPSYEQYF. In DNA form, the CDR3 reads TGTGCCAGCAGTTTATCGTGGGGGCCCTCCTACGAGCAGTACTTC.

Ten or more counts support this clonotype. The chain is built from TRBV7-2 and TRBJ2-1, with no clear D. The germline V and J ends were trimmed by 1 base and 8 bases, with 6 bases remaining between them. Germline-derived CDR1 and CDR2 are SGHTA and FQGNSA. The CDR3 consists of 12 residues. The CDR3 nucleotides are TGTGCCAGCAGCTTAGTAAACGATGAGCAGTTCTTC. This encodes CASSLVNDEQFF. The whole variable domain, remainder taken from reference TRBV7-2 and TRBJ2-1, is GAGVSQSPSNKVTEKGKDVELRCDPISGHTALYWYRQSLGQGLEFLIYFQGNSAPDKSGLPSDRFSAERTGGSVSTLTIQRTQQEDSAVYLCASSLVNDEQFFGPGTRLTVL.

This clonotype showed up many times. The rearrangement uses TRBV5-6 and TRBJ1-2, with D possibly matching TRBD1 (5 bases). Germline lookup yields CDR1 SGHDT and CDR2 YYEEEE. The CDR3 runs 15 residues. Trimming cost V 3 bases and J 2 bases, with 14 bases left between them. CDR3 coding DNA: TGTGCCAGCAGCTCCCGAAACGGGGCAAACTATGGCTACACCTTC. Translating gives CASSSRNGANYGYTF.

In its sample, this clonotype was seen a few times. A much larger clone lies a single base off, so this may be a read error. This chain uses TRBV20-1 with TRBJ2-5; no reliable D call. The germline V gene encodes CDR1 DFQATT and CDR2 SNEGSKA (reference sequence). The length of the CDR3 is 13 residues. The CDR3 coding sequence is TGCAGTGCTAGATCGGGTTACCAAGGGACCCAGTACTTC. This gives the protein CSARSGYQGTQYF.

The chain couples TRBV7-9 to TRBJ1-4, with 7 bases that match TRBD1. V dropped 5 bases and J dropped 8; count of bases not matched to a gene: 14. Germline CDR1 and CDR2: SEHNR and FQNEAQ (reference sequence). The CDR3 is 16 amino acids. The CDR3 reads CASSPPTGVGKEKLFF. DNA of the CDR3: TGTGCCAGCAGCCCACCCACAGGGGTAGGAAAAGAAAAACTGTTTTTT.

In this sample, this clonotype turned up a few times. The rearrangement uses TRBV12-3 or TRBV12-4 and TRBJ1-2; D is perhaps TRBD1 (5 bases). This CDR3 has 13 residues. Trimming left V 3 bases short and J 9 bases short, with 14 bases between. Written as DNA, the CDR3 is TGTGCCAGCAGTTTTAGTCCCACAGGCCGCTACACCTTC. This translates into CASSFSPTGRYTF.